The 13 T cell receptor beta chains in this list originate from one sample, sequenced in a study of blood T cell repertoires in COVID-19 (dated by TCRdb to 2018 to 2021). Libraries were built with the immunoSEQ multiplex PCR assay. Here the immuneACCESS table is served through TCRdb, limited to in-frame sequences with V and J called. Missing clones are a known gap in these copies; in checked studies unresolved V genes cover under half, and the rest lacks a known reason. The sample profile shows fewer than 25,000 clones; 75% to 90% of them were found once. The top ten constitute 18% of the sample. Sequencing input: peripheral blood. All receptors derive from a human donor with acute or convalescent COVID-19. The donor label of this sample is uncertain.

By sample share, this clone is medium-sized (0.01 to 0.1%). The chain uses TRBV2 and TRBJ2-7; no definite D call. The CDR3 has 15 residues. Germline CDR1 is SNHLY and CDR2 is FYNNEI. V lost 3 bases and J lost 7, with 19 bases in between. CDR3 sequence reads: CASSDGRVSPGEQYF. The CDR3 DNA reads as TGTGCCAGCAGTGATGGCCGGGTCTCCCCTGGGGAGCAGTACTTC.

The chain couples TRBV19 to TRBJ1-5, with 10 bases that match TRBD1. The CDR3 has 17 residues. The germline V gene has CDR1 LNHDA and CDR2 SQIVND (reference sequence). Trimming cost V 4 bases and J 3 bases; bases outside gene matches: 9. Here the CDR3 DNA reads TGTGCCAGTAGTAGACAGGGGGCGAATAACGTCAATCAGCCCCAGCATTTT. This sequence encodes CASSRQGANNVNQPQHF.

This clone was seen just once. The V gene is TRBV27, the J gene TRBJ2-1; no definite D call. Trimming pared 6 bases from V and 4 bases from J, leaving 16 bases between. Germline lookup yields CDR1 MNHEY and CDR2 SMNVEV (reference sequence). This CDR3 is built from 15 residues. Here the CDR3 DNA reads TGTGCCAGCAGATCCCCCTTTCTCCCTTACAATGAGCAGTTCTTC. It yields the protein CASRSPFLPYNEQFF.

DNA of the CDR3: TGTGCCAGCAGCCAAGGTCCCGACCAGAGGAATTCACCCCTCCACTTT. Its protein is CASSQGPDQRNSPLHF. The chain uses TRBV4-2 and TRBJ1-6; D gene ambiguous. CDR1 LGHNA and CDR2 YNFKEQ come from the germline V gene. This CDR3 is built from 16 residues. V lost 1 base and J 7 bases, leaving 14 bases between the germline ends.

The CDR3 loop reads CASSLLQGSGNTIYF. The CDR3 DNA sequence: TGTGCCAGCAGCCTACTACAGGGCTCTGGAAACACCATATATTTT. The V gene is TRBV3-1 (or the pseudogene TRBV3-2), the J gene TRBJ1-3; weak D call: TRBD1 (6 bases). The CDR3 length is 15 residues. Per germline, CDR1 LGHDT and CDR2 YNNKEL (reference sequence). V dropped 4 bases and J dropped 0 bases, with 10 bases sitting between them.

The J gene is TRBJ2-7, the V gene TRBV18, with D possibly TRBD2 on 6 matching bases. The CDR3 sequence is 14 residues long. CDR1 and CDR2 from the germline V gene are KGHSH and LQKENI. Trimming pared 0 bases from V and 5 bases from J, leaving 11 bases between. The CDR3 region is CASSPPGTPNEQYF. The CDR3 DNA reads TGTGCCAGCTCACCACCCGGGACTCCCAACGAGCAGTACTTC.

The chain carries TRBV5-1 and TRBJ2-3; 8 nucleotides agree with TRBD2. Germline V CDR1 and CDR2: SGHRS, YFSETQ. The ends lost 4 bases at V and 0 bases at J; junction bases unmatched: 7. This CDR3 is 16 amino acids long. The CDR3, as DNA: TGCGCCAGCAGCCCCCGGGGCGGGAGGAGCACAGATACGCAGTATTTT. It specifies CASSPRGGRSTDTQYF.

The chain recombines TRBV6-5 with TRBJ2-7, with 10 bases identical to TRBD2. V was clipped by 5 bases and J by 0 bases; unmatched bases: 4. The CDR3 loop spans 15 amino acids. The V gene's germline CDR1 is MNHEY and CDR2 SVGAGI. The CDR3: CASSTWTSGSYEQYF. CDR3 bases: TGTGCCAGCAGTACTTGGACTAGCGGCTCCTACGAGCAGTACTTC.

The rearrangement uses TRBV27 and TRBJ2-7, with 10 bases identical to TRBD2. CDR3 length: 14 residues. Unmatched junction bases numbered 4, after V lost 6 bases and J lost 2 bases. Per the germline V gene, CDR1 is MNHEY and CDR2 is SMNVEV (reference sequence). The CDR3 loop reads CASSKGLAPYEQYF. CDR3 in DNA: TGTGCCAGCAGCAAGGGACTAGCGCCCTACGAGCAGTACTTC.

In its sample, this clone was seen a few times. The chain joins TRBV10-3 to TRBJ1-2; D uncertain. V dropped 11 bases and J dropped 0 bases, with 19 bases sitting between them. Germline V gene data show CDR1 as ENHRY and CDR2 as SYGVKD. CDR3 length: 15 residues. This CDR3 reads CASRRGESSNYGYTF. The CDR3 DNA reads TGTGCCTCCCGGCGAGGTGAGTCATCTAACTATGGCTACACCTTC.

The chain combines TRBV29-1 with TRBJ1-2, with 8 nucleotides matching TRBD1. CDR3 size: 12 residues. With V trimmed by 8 bases and J by 2 bases, 4 bases remained unmatched. The germline V gene has CDR1 SQVTM and CDR2 ANQGSEA. The chain's CDR3 is CSYRTGNYGYTF. The CDR3 DNA reads as TGCAGCTATCGGACAGGGAACTATGGCTACACCTTC.

This chain connects TRBV6-5 to TRBJ1-2; D ambiguous. Trimming took 6 bases from V and 0 from J, leaving 8 bases between them. This CDR3 is built from 13 residues. Germline-derived CDR1 and CDR2 are MNHEY and SVGAGI. The CDR3 coding sequence is TGTGCCAGCAGGGAGTTGGCTAACTATGGCTACACCTTC. Its translation is CASRELANYGYTF.

The chain uses TRBV19 and TRBJ2-5; TRBD1 aligns across 8 bases. The CDR3 totals 14 residues. V was pared by 1 base and J by 4 bases, with 2 bases of the junction left unmatched. Germline CDR1 and CDR2: LNHDA and SQIVND (reference sequence). CDR3 sequence: CASSIGTGPETQYF. The CDR3 DNA reads TGTGCCAGTAGTATAGGGACAGGGCCAGAGACCCAGTACTTC. Together with reference TRBV19 and TRBJ2-5, the CDR3 gives the full variable domain: DGGITQSPKYLFRKEGQNVTLSCEQNLNHDAMYWYRQDPGQGLRLIYYSQIVNDFQKGDIAEGYSVSREKKESFPLTVTSAQKNPTAFYLCASSIGTGPETQYFGPGTRLLVL.